This entry lists 14 T cell receptor beta chains sequenced from one sample in a study of cytomegalovirus exposure and HLA in healthy donors. PCR used 60 Vbeta primers and 13 Jbeta primers. Libraries were prepared by immunoSEQ multiplex PCR; TCRdb keeps only in-frame clonotypes and omits some of them. The sample spans fewer than 100,000 clones; the ten largest clones claim approximately 1.6%. The sequencing sample was made of PBMCs. The receptors were sampled from an older woman in good health and CMV-seronegative.

The gene calls are TRBV13 and TRBJ1-1; D not certain. Germline CDR1 PRHDT, CDR2 FYEKMQ (reference sequence). Between the trimmed V and J ends, which lost 5 bases and 10 bases, there was a span of 17 bases. The CDR3 is made up of 13 amino acids. Here the CDR3 reads CASSTYGGVGAFF. The CDR3 DNA sequence: TGTGCCAGCAGCACCTACGGCGGGGTGGGAGCTTTCTTT. Filled out from reference TRBV13 and TRBJ1-1, the complete variable domain reads AAGVIQSPRHLIKEKRETATLKCYPIPRHDTVYWYQQGPGQDPQFLISFYEKMQSDKGSIPDRFSAQQFSDYHSELNMSSLELGDSALYFCASSTYGGVGAFFGQGTRLTVV.

The chain employs TRBV23-1 and TRBJ2-3; TRBD2 matches 10 bases. TRBV23-1 is an ORF; its function is uncertain. CDR3 size: 17 residues. Trimming removed 7 bases from V and 4 bases from J; junction bases left unmatched: 14. The chain's CDR3 is CASTSISGTSVPDTQYF. For the CDR3, the DNA is TGCGCCAGCACATCAATCTCCGGGACTAGCGTCCCAGATACGCAGTATTTT.

The rearrangement uses TRBV15 and TRBJ2-6; D is uncertain. This CDR3 comprises 17 residues. Trimming stripped 0 bases from V and 0 bases from J, with 9 bases between. The germline gives CDR1 LNHNV, CDR2 YYDKDF (reference sequence). The CDR3, as DNA: TGTGCCACCAGCAGAGACCCCCCAGGCTCTGGGGCCAACGTCCTGACTTTC. Protein sequence: CATSRDPPGSGANVLTF.

V is TRBV5-1 and J is TRBJ2-7; 8 nucleotides align to TRBD1. Germline V lookup: CDR1 SGHRS, CDR2 YFSETQ. The CDR3 runs to 13 residues. Unmatched junction bases numbered 4, after V lost 3 bases and J lost 5 bases. The CDR3 DNA reads as TGCGCCAGCAGCTGGACAGGGACCCACGAGCAGTACTTC. It yields the protein CASSWTGTHEQYF.

The CDR3 nucleotides read TGTGCCAGCAACCCCGGACAGGGGGCAGATGGCTACACCTTC. Translation: CASNPGQGADGYTF. The gene calls are TRBV6-5 and TRBJ1-2; TRBD1 matches 11 bases. This CDR3 is 14 amino acids long. Germline assignment: CDR1 MNHEY and CDR2 SVGAGI. V shed 7 bases and J 6 bases; nucleotides not matched to a gene: 7.

The chain uses TRBV5-1 and TRBJ1-2; 10 bases align to TRBD1. The CDR3 covers 13 residues. V lost 4 bases to trimming and J lost 8 bases; unmatched junction nucleotides: 5. Germline V gene sequence: CDR1 SGHRS, CDR2 YFSETQ. The CDR3 loop is CASSRQGARGYTF. For the CDR3, the DNA is TGCGCCAGCAGCCGACAGGGGGCTCGCGGCTACACCTTC.

A note on this clone: The sample contains more than one DNA sequence encoding this CDR3. The V call is TRBV28, the J call TRBJ2-7; TRBD1 aligns across 11 bases. With V trimmed by 4 bases and J by 4 bases, 6 bases remained unmatched. From germline, CDR1 is MDHEN and CDR2 SYDVKM. The CDR3 is made up of 15 amino acids. The CDR3 here is CASSSSGTGGYEQYF. CDR3 nucleotides: TGTGCCAGCAGTTCTTCCGGGACAGGGGGGTACGAGCAGTACTTC.

This chain uses TRBV28 with TRBJ2-7, with 10 positions matching TRBD2. This CDR3 spans 15 amino acids. CDR1 and CDR2 from the germline V gene are MDHEN and SYDVKM. After removal of 3 bases from V and 2 bases from J, the junction contained 4 bases not matched to a gene. In DNA, the CDR3 is TGTGCCAGCAGTTTTAGTCTAGCGGGAGCCTACGAGCAGTACTTC. Translating gives CASSFSLAGAYEQYF.

The chain carries TRBV4-1 and TRBJ1-5; no clear D gene. Trimming pared 4 bases from V and 5 bases from J, leaving 9 bases between. Germline CDR1 and CDR2: MGHRA and YSYEKL. This CDR3 comprises 13 residues. The CDR3 sequence: CASSPSYDQPQHF. In nucleotides, the CDR3 is TGCGCCAGCAGCCCGAGTTATGATCAGCCCCAGCATTTT.

J is TRBJ1-3 and V is TRBV12-2; whether TRBD1, the table's D call, matches the DNA was not checked. TRBV12-2 is annotated as a pseudogene. The CDR3 extends over 15 amino acids. CDR3: CASRVEGQCLNTIYF. As DNA, the CDR3 is TGTGCAAGTCGCGTAGAAGGACAGTGCCTAAACACCATATATTTT.

The chain employs TRBV18 and TRBJ2-2; 11 bases are shared with TRBD2. Germline assignment: CDR1 KGHSH and CDR2 LQKENI. V trimming: 3 bases; J trimming: 0 bases; junction bases outside the gene matches: 9. The CDR3 consists of 19 residues. The CDR3 here is CASSPMPLAGATNTGELFF. The DNA of the CDR3 is TGTGCCAGCTCACCTATGCCACTAGCGGGGGCTACGAACACCGGGGAGCTGTTTTTT.

The chain links TRBV18 to TRBJ2-5; no reliable D call. Germline V gene data show CDR1 as KGHSH and CDR2 as LQKENI. The CDR3 loop spans 15 amino acids. Trimming removed 0 bases at V and 0 bases at J, with 8 bases between. In DNA, the CDR3 is TGTGCCAGCTCACCACCGGCGGCCAACCAAGAGACCCAGTACTTC. Protein sequence: CASSPPAANQETQYF.

V usage is TRBV9 and J usage is TRBJ2-5; 14 bases map to TRBD2. The DNA matches TRBJ2-7 better at its end, which makes the J call doubtful. The CDR3 extends over 19 amino acids. Germline CDR1 and CDR2: SGDLS and YYNGEE. CDR3 loop: CASSKNMGLAGAPPYEQYF. The DNA of the CDR3 is TGTGCCAGCAGTAAAAACATGGGACTAGCGGGAGCCCCTCCCTACGAGCAGTACTTC.

V gene TRBV18 combines with J gene TRBJ1-5; D gene unclear. Germline V gives CDR1 KGHSH, CDR2 LQKENI. This CDR3 has 13 amino acids. Trimming removed 2 bases from V and 5 bases from J, with 7 bases in between. The CDR3 loop reads CASSPTLDQPQHF. The CDR3 nucleotides read TGTGCCAGCTCACCAACTTTAGATCAGCCCCAGCATTTT. The variable domain in full, with the rest retrieved from reference TRBV18 and TRBJ1-5, is NAGVMQNPRHLVRRRGQEARLRCSPMKGHSHVYWYRQLPEEGLKFMVYLQKENIIDESGMPKERFSAEFPKEGPSILRIQQVVRGDSAAYFCASSPTLDQPQHFGDGTRLSIL.